This is a list of T cell receptor beta chains from one sample in a study of shared clonotypes between healthy human individuals. Data came from immunoSEQ multiplex PCR; TCRdb stores just in-frame clones and leaves some out. The sample gives 2,500,000 or so clones, 85% to 95% of which show up once; approximately 0.39% is in the top ten. What was sequenced was naive CD4+ T cells from PBMCs. These receptors were collected from a man aged 18-30 years in good health. Some clones in this sample may be carry-over from other donors' samples. Each CDR3 is given with its conserved first and last residue. D genes are given only for firm matches. Size is stated for part of the rows, as once, few or many counts, or as a class when the clone is expanded.

D	size	V	J	DNA	CDR3
TRBD1	NA	TRBV4-1	TRBJ1-5	TGCGCCAGCAGCAGGACAGGGGGATTTGGGAGCAATCAGCCCCAGCATTTT	CASSRTGGFGSNQPQHF
NA	few	TRBV5-4	TRBJ1-1	TGTGCCAGCAGCCAGATGGGGACAAGGAACACTGAAGCTTTCTTT	CASSQMGTRNTEAFF
TRBD1	NA	TRBV2	TRBJ1-1	TGTGCCAGCAGACAGGGGGCGAGAGGCATGAACACTGAAGCTTTCTTT	CASRQGARGMNTEAFF
NA	NA	TRBV7-2	TRBJ1-3	TGTGCCAGCAGCTTAGGGTCGCAGGGAAACACCATATATTTT	CASSLGSQGNTIYF
TRBD1	NA	TRBV30	TRBJ1-4	TGTGCCTGGAGCTACAACACAGGACAGGGAGGTGAAAAACTGTTTTTT	CAWSYNTGQGGEKLFF
NA	NA	TRBV5-1	TRBJ2-3	TGCGCCAGCAGCTTAATGACAGTCCAAGATACGCAGTATTTT	CASSLMTVQDTQYF
NA	NA	TRBV9	TRBJ2-7	TGTGCCAGCAGCCCCCGGACACTTCCTTCCTACGAGCAGTACTTC	CASSPRTLPSYEQYF
NA	NA	TRBV29-1	TRBJ1-2	TGCAGCGTTGACGAAGCTGGCTACACCTTC	CSVDEAGYTF
NA	NA	TRBV18	TRBJ2-1	TGTGCCAGCTCACCCGGGGACCTTCAGGAGCAGTTCTTC	CASSPGDLQEQFF
NA	NA	TRBV29-1	TRBJ1-4	TGCAGCGTTGAAGATCAGGGAGGAAAACTGTTTTTT	CSVEDQGGKLFF
TRBD1	NA	TRBV19	TRBJ2-6	TGTGCCAGTAGTCGCTGGCAGGGGGCCTATGGGGCCAACGTCCTGACTTTC	CASSRWQGAYGANVLTF
NA	NA	TRBV4-3	TRBJ2-1	TGCGCCAGCAGCCACCTGGGGGTAGGAGGGGGGCAAGGTTTTGGTGAGCAGTTCTTC	CASSHLGVGGGQGFGEQFF
NA	few	TRBV2	TRBJ1-2	TGTGCCAGCAGTGGACAGGCGAGTGACTACACCTTC	CASSGQASDYTF
NA	few	TRBV9	TRBJ1-1	TGTGCCAGCAGCGTAGCCCGGTCGAACACTGAAGCTTTCTTT	CASSVARSNTEAFF
NA	NA	TRBV4-2	TRBJ2-7	TGTGCCAGCAGCCAAGTTGGGCAGGGATTTTCCTACGAGCAGTACTTC	CASSQVGQGFSYEQYF
NA	NA	TRBV7-6	TRBJ2-3	TGTGCCAGCAGCCCGAGGGCAGTAGTGAGCACAGATACGCAGTATTTT	CASSPRAVVSTDTQYF
NA	NA	TRBV18	TRBJ2-4	TGTGCCAGCTCAAACGGAACCAAAAACATTCAGTACTTC	CASSNGTKNIQYF
NA	NA	TRBV29-1	TRBJ2-3	TGCAGCGGCCTTGCAGGGACAGATACGCAGTATTTT	CSGLAGTDTQYF
NA	few	TRBV6-1	TRBJ1-4	TGTGCCAGCGGAACCTTAGGTCTGAGACGACTGTTTTTT	CASGTLGLRRLFF
NA	NA	TRBV4-1	TRBJ1-5	TGCGCCAGCAGCCAAGACGGAGCTGCTGGGCCCCAGCATTTT	CASSQDGAAGPQHF
NA	NA	TRBV19	TRBJ1-5	TGTGCCAGTAGGGGCTGGGACAATCTTTTCGATCAGCCCCAGCATTTT	CASRGWDNLFDQPQHF
NA	NA	TRBV4-1	TRBJ2-3	TGCGCCAGCAGCCAGGGCCTGGGGAGGTCGGGCACAGATACGCAGTATTTT	CASSQGLGRSGTDTQYF
NA	NA	TRBV10-3	TRBJ1-1	TGTGCCATCAGTGTAGGGGCCCGAACTGAAGCTTTCTTT	CAISVGARTEAFF
NA	NA	TRBV28	TRBJ1-4	TGTGCCAGCAGTTTAATGGGGGGAGCCCCTAATGAAAAACTGTTTTTT	CASSLMGGAPNEKLFF
NA	NA	TRBV5-1	TRBJ2-2	TGCGCCAGCAGCTTTGGTCATGGTACCGGGGAGCTGTTTTTT	CASSFGHGTGELFF
NA	NA	TRBV6-5	TRBJ1-5	TGTGCCAGCAGTTACTCTTATAATAGCAATCAGCCCCAGCATTTT	CASSYSYNSNQPQHF
NA	NA	TRBV7-9	TRBJ1-1	TGTGCCAGCAGCTTACAAGGGGATGTTGAAGCTTTCTTT	CASSLQGDVEAFF
NA	NA	TRBV7-9	TRBJ2-3	TGTGCCAGCAGCGGGCTAGCAAGCACAGATACGCAGTATTTT	CASSGLASTDTQYF